These 15 T cell receptor beta chains were all obtained from the same sample, sequenced in a study of shared clonotypes between healthy human individuals. TCRdb's copy holds only in-frame clones and misses some; the assay was immunoSEQ multiplex PCR. Found here are over 2 million clones, roughly 95% of them singletons; the top ten hold about 1.1%. Naive CD8 cells were CD45RO-negative, positively selected for CCR7, excluding terminally differentiated effector memory CD45RA+ cells. Sequenced sample: naive CD8+ T cells sorted from blood. Receptors originate from a man in his late teens or twenties in good health.

The chain joins TRBV29-1 to TRBJ1-1; D ambiguous. This CDR3 has 13 residues. Trimming took off 7 bases at V and 4 bases at J, with 16 bases between the two ends. Germline V CDR1 and CDR2: SQVTM, ANQGSEA. The CDR3 DNA is TGCAGCGGCGAGGGTGGGGAGAGCACTGAAGCTTTCTTT. Its translation is CSGEGGESTEAFF.

The gene calls are TRBV5-6 and TRBJ1-6; 9 bases are shared with TRBD1. Unmatched junction bases numbered 5, after V lost 4 bases and J lost 3 bases. Germline V gene lookup returns CDR1 SGHDT and CDR2 YYEEEE. This CDR3 is 16 amino acids long. CDR3: CASSPRDRVYNSPLHF. The CDR3 DNA is TGTGCCAGCAGCCCCCGGGACAGGGTCTATAATTCACCCCTCCACTTT. The full variable domain, its missing parts supplied by reference TRBV5-6 and TRBJ1-6, is DAGVTQSPTHLIKTRGQQVTLRCSPKSGHDTVSWYQQALGQGPQFIFQYYEEEERQRGNFPDRFSGHQFPNYSSELNVNALLLGDSALYLCASSPRDRVYNSPLHFGNGTRLTVT.

The J gene is TRBJ2-3, the V gene TRBV28; 8 nucleotides match TRBD2. Unmatched junction bases numbered 6, after V lost 2 bases and J lost 2 bases. The CDR3 is 16 residues long. Germline V gene data show CDR1 as MDHEN and CDR2 as SYDVKM. Written as DNA, the CDR3 is TGTGCCAGCAGTTTAAACGTAGCGGGGAACACAGATACGCAGTATTTT. Residues: CASSLNVAGNTDTQYF.

The genes are TRBV6-5 and TRBJ2-3, with D perhaps matching TRBD1 (5 bases). In germline, CDR1 is MNHEY, CDR2 SVGAGI. The CDR3 length is 13 residues. Trimming removed 4 bases from V and 6 bases from J, with 11 bases in between. In DNA, the CDR3 is TGTGCCAGCAGTTGGCAGGGCTTCGATACGCAGTATTTT. Amino acid sequence: CASSWQGFDTQYF.

The chain links TRBV11-2 to TRBJ2-1; D gene ambiguous. Trimming shortened V by 5 bases and J by 6 bases, and 8 bases separated the two germline ends. In germline, CDR1 is SGHAT, CDR2 FQNNGV. CDR3 length: 12 residues. The CDR3 coding sequence is TGTGCCAGCAGCGCGACCCCCAATGAGCAGTTCTTC. It yields the protein CASSATPNEQFF.

This chain uses TRBV27 with TRBJ1-2, with TRBD1 matching 7 bases. After removal of 2 bases from V and 6 bases from J, the junction contained 3 bases not matched to a gene. This CDR3 has 13 amino acids. Germline CDR1 MNHEY, CDR2 SMNVEV (reference sequence). The CDR3 reads CASSLDRVDGYTF. The DNA for the CDR3 is TGTGCCAGCAGTTTAGACAGGGTTGATGGCTACACCTTC.

V is TRBV7-8 and J is TRBJ2-2; D gene uncertain. CDR1 and CDR2 from the germline V gene are SGHVS and FQNEAQ. CDR3 length: 15 amino acids. V was clipped by 1 base and J by 6 bases, with 12 bases between them. CDR3 in DNA: TGTGCCAGCAGCTTAGGACAAAGGGAACCCGGGGAGCTGTTTTTT. Its translation is CASSLGQREPGELFF.

This chain links TRBV27 with TRBJ2-2; maybe TRBD2 (5 bases). V was cut by 5 bases and J by 7 bases, with 8 bases left in between. Germline V gene sequence: CDR1 MNHEY, CDR2 SMNVEV (reference sequence). The CDR3 covers 12 residues. The CDR3 region is CASSAGFGELFF. The CDR3 DNA sequence: TGTGCCAGCAGTGCGGGTTTCGGGGAGCTGTTTTTT.

The chain combines TRBV4-3 with TRBJ2-3; no clear D gene. CDR3 length: 15 residues. From germline, CDR1 is LGHNA and CDR2 YSLEER. Trimming cost V 0 bases and J 0 bases, with 7 bases left between them. The CDR3 region has the DNA TGCGCCAGCAGCCAAGATCTGATGAGCACAGATACGCAGTATTTT. Its translation: CASSQDLMSTDTQYF.

V gene TRBV28 combines with J gene TRBJ2-7; TRBD1 aligns across 11 bases. The length of the CDR3 is 13 residues. Looked up from germline, CDR1 is MDHEN and CDR2 is SYDVKM. The ends lost 6 bases at V and 6 bases at J; junction bases unmatched: 4. The CDR3 nucleotides read TGTGCCAGCAGGGGACAGGGGGGTGTCGAGCAGTACTTC. It translates to CASRGQGGVEQYF.

The chain recombines TRBV7-2 with TRBJ2-7, with D hard to call. The CDR3 has 15 residues. V dropped 0 bases and J dropped 4 bases, with 13 bases sitting between them. CDR1 and CDR2 from the germline V gene are SGHTA and FQGNSA. CDR3 DNA: TGTGCCAGCAGCTTAGCCCGACAAAATGATTACGAGCAGTACTTC. Amino acid sequence: CASSLARQNDYEQYF.

V usage is TRBV5-6 and J usage is TRBJ1-2; TRBD1 matches 8 bases. V gave up 4 bases and J gave up 8 bases; unmatched junction bases: 10. The CDR3 totals 14 residues. The germline gives CDR1 SGHDT, CDR2 YYEEEE. Here the CDR3 DNA reads TGTGCCAGCAGCCATCAGGGGGCGCCCCGGGGCTACACCTTC. Translation: CASSHQGAPRGYTF. Drawing the rest from reference TRBV5-6 and TRBJ1-2, the complete variable domain is DAGVTQSPTHLIKTRGQQVTLRCSPKSGHDTVSWYQQALGQGPQFIFQYYEEEERQRGNFPDRFSGHQFPNYSSELNVNALLLGDSALYLCASSHQGAPRGYTFGSGTRLTVV.

The J gene is TRBJ1-6, the V gene TRBV14; D is undetermined. The V gene lost 4 bases and the J gene lost 10 bases, with 20 bases spanning the gap. In germline, CDR1 is SGHDN, CDR2 FVKESK. There are 16 residues in the CDR3. As DNA, the CDR3 is TGTGCCAGCAGCCCCACCAGGTCCGGGGTCGGGTCACCCCTCCACTTT. Its protein is CASSPTRSGVGSPLHF. The whole variable domain, filled in from reference TRBV14 and TRBJ1-6, reads EAGVTQFPSHSVIEKGQTVTLRCDPISGHDNLYWYRRVMGKEIKFLLHFVKESKQDESGMPNNRFLAERTGGTYSTLKVQPAELEDSGVYFCASSPTRSGVGSPLHFGNGTRLTVT.

Here the CDR3 reads CASSIQGAYEKLFF. CDR3 bases: TGTGCCAGTAGTATACAGGGGGCTTATGAAAAACTGTTTTTT. The rearrangement uses TRBV19 and TRBJ1-4; 8 positions match TRBD1. Germline-derived CDR1 and CDR2 are LNHDA and SQIVND (reference sequence). The CDR3 runs to 14 residues. V dropped 2 bases and J dropped 6; count of bases not matched to a gene: 2.

This clone was detected once. J is TRBJ2-7 and V is TRBV4-3; no clear D gene. Trimming cost V 1 base and J 3 bases, with 10 bases left between them. The germline V gene encodes CDR1 LGHNA and CDR2 YSLEER. CDR3 length: 14 amino acids. The DNA of the CDR3 is TGCGCCAGCAGCCAAGGTACCCTAGGCTACGAGCAGTACTTC. It codes for CASSQGTLGYEQYF.